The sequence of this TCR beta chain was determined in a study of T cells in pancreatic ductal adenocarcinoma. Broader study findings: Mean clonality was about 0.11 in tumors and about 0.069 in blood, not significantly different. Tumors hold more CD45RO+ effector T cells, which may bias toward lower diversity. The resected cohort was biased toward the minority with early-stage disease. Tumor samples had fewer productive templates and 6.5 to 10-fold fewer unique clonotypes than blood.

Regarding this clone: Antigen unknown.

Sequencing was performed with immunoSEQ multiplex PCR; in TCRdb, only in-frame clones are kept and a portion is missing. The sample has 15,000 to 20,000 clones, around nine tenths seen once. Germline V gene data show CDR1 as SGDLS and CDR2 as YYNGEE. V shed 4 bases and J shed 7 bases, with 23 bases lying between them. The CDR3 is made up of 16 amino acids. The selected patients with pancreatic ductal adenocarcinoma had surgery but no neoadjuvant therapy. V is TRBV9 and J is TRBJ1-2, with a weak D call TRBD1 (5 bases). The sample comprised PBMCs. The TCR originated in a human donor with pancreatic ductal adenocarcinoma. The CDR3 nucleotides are TGTGCCAGCAGCCCAAGGACATACGACACGAGTAGTGGCTACACCTTC. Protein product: CASSPRTYDTSSGYTF.